This entry is about one T cell receptor (beta chain). Its target antigen remains unknown. Per-base qualities were not stored, and no clone one base away is much larger. These data belong to a study of technical replicates of blood from several donors (dated by TCRdb to the late 2010s). The CDR3 contains 15 residues, cysteine and phenylalanine counted. Only the CDR3 part of the read is kept: 45 bases, read in frame from the first base. Based on the germline V gene (reference sequence), the CDR1 and CDR2 sequences are LNHDA and SQIVND. Unmatched junction bases come to 4, with V trimmed by 0 bases and J by 2 bases. Library preparation used the immunoSEQ multiplex PCR assay. TCRdb obtained this table from immuneACCESS and retained in-frame rearrangements with V and J assigned. These tables miss some clones; where compared with another copy, unresolved V genes account for less than half of the shortfall, and the remainder is unexplained. In all, the sample holds about 13,000 clones, and 70% to 80% of those were seen once. The ten largest clones represent 9% to 15% of the sample.

Sequencing was carried out using PBMCs. This TCR was sampled from a human donor in good health. The sequence joins TRBV19 to TRBJ2-7; TRBD1 fits 7 bases in the junction. The nucleotides read TGTGCCAGTAGTATAGATCGGACAGGACCCTACGAGCAGTACTTC. It translates as CASSIDRTGPYEQYF.